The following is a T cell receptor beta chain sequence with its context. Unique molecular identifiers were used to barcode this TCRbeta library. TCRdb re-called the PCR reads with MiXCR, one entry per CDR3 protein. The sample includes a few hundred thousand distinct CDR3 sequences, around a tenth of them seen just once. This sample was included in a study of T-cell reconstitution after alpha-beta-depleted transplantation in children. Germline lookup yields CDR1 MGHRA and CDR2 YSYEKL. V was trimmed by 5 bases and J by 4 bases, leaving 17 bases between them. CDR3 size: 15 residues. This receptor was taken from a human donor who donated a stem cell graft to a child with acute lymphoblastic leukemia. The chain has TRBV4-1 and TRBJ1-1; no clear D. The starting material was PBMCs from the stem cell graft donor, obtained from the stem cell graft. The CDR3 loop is CASSNRGGRTTEAFF. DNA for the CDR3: TGCGCCAGCAGCAACAGAGGCGGGCGGACCACTGAAGCTTTCTTT.